The T cell receptor (beta chain) under discussion was sequenced for a study of cytomegalovirus exposure and HLA in healthy donors. Study summary: Some 85 million unique TCRs from HLA-typed donors were held in an early data release.

Primers: 60 Vbeta forward and 13 Jbeta reverse. The method was immunoSEQ multiplex PCR; TCRdb's version includes in-frame clones alone and lacks a portion of them. The data contain roughly 150,000 clones, about 70% of them singletons. By share, this clone counts as medium-sized. Although they were nominally healthy when sampled, donors likely had unrecorded immune exposures. CDR1 is MNHEY and CDR2 is SMNVEV in the germline V gene (reference sequence). The CDR3 is made up of 16 amino acids. Trimming shortened V by 9 bases and J by 4 bases, and 22 bases separated the two germline ends. The chain is built from TRBV27 and TRBJ1-5; D possibly corresponds to TRBD1 (5 bases). The specimen sequenced was PBMCs. This sequence was found in a male donor in good health and CMV-seronegative. CDR3 residues: CASRGGDGPVNQPQHF. CDR3 bases: TGTGCCAGTCGGGGAGGGGACGGACCGGTAAATCAGCCCCAGCATTTT.